The table lists the clone carrying this T cell receptor (beta chain) with a count of one. Methods used by the authors: Estimated nucleated cell counts came from reference gene primer amplification. Sequencing used immunoSEQ multiplex PCR; TCRdb keeps in-frame clones, though not all of them. V, J and clone size reflect that table, while D and trimming were determined from the DNA. The sample shows 130,000 or so clones, roughly three quarters of them seen only once. Germline loops: CDR1 MGHRA, CDR2 YSYEKL. This CDR3 has 16 residues. V lost 0 bases to trimming and J lost 2 bases; unmatched junction nucleotides: 2. This specimen comes from a study of blood T cell repertoires in COVID-19. Study-level information: Samples came from the United States, Italy and Spain, spanning acute and convalescent COVID-19.

The specimen was peripheral blood. The chain combines TRBV4-1 with TRBJ2-2, with 8 bases lining up with TRBD1. This TCR came from a woman in her 70s with acute or convalescent COVID-19. The CDR3 DNA sequence: TGCGCCAGCAGCCAAGAGGGGACAGGAAACACCGGGGAGCTGTTTTTT. This encodes CASSQEGTGNTGELFF.